This entry features one T cell receptor beta chain sequence. Using immunoSEQ multiplex PCR, the repertoire was profiled, and TCRdb retains in-frame clones only, with some absent. The table includes more than 90,000 clones, roughly 90% detected once. The record originates from a study of control samples from healthy donors and cancer patients. V lost 4 bases and J 2 bases, leaving 8 bases between the germline ends. Germline CDR1 MDHEN, CDR2 SYDVKM. The CDR3 spans 13 residues. This chain connects TRBV28 to TRBJ1-2; D might be TRBD1 (5 bases). Sequenced input: blood. The TCR sequence derives from a man aged 25-45 years in good health. The chain's CDR3 is CASSWGINYGYTF. CDR3 sequence (DNA): TGTGCCAGCAGTTGGGGGATCAACTATGGCTACACCTTC.